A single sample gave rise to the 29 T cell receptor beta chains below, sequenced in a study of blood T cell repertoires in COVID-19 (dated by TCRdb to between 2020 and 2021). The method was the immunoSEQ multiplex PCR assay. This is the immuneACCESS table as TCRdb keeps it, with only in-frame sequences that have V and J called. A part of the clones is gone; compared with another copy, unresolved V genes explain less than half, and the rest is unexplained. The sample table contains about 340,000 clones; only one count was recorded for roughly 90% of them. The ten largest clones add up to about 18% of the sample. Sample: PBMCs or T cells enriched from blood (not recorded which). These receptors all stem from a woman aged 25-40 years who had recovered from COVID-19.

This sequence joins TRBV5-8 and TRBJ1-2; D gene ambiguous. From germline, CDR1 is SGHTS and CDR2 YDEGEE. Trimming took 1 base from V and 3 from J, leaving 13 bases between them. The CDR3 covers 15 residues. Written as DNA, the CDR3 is TGTGCCAGCAGCTTGCGCGGCAGAGTAGACTATGGCTACACCTTC. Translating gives CASSLRGRVDYGYTF. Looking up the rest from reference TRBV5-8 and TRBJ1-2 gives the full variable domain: EAGVTQSPTHLIKTRGQQATLRCSPISGHTSVYWYQQALGLGLQFLLWYDEGEERNRGNFPPRFSGRQFPNYSSELNVNALELEDSALYLCASSLRGRVDYGYTFGSGTRLTVV.

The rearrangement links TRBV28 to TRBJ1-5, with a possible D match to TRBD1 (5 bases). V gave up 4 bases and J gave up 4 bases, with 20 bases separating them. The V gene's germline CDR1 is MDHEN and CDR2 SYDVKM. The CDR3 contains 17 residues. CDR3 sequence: CASSSDSLGPENQPQHF. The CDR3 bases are TGTGCCAGCAGTTCAGACAGTTTAGGGCCCGAGAATCAGCCCCAGCATTTT.

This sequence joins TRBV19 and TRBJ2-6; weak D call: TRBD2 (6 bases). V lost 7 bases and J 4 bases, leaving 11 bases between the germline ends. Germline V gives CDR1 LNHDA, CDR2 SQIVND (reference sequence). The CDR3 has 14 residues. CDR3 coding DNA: TGTGCCAGTAAGGAGGGGTCCGGGGCCAACGTCCTGACTTTC. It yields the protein CASKEGSGANVLTF.

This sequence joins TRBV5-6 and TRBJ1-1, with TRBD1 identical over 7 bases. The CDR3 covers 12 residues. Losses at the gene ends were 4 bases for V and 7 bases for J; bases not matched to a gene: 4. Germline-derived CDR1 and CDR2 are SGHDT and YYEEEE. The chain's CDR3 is CASSPGTDEAFF. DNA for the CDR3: TGTGCCAGCAGCCCAGGGACAGATGAAGCTTTCTTT.

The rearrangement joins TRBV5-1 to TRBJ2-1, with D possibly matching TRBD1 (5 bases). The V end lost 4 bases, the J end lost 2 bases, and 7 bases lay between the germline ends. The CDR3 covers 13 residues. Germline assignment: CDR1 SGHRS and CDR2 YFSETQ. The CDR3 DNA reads TGCGCCAGCAGCCCAGGGACCTACAATGAGCAGTTCTTC. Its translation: CASSPGTYNEQFF. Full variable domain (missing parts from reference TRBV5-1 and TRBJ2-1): KAGVTQTPRYLIKTRGQQVTLSCSPISGHRSVSWYQQTPGQGLQFLFEYFSETQRNKGNFPGRFSGRQFSNSRSEMNVSTLELGDSALYLCASSPGTYNEQFFGPGTRLTVL.

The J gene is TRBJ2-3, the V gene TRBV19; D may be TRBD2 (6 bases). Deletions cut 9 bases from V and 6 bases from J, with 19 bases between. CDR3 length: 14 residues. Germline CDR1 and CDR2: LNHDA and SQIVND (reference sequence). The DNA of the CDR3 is TGTGCCAGCGCGGGACCGCTGGGTCTCGATACGCAGTATTTT. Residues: CASAGPLGLDTQYF.

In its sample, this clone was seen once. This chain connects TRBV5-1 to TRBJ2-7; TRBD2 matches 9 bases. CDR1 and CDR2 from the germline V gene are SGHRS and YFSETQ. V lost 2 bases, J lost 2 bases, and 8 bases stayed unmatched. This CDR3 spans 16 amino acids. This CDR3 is CASSLSLAGRTYEQYF. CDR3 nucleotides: TGCGCCAGCAGCTTAAGTCTAGCGGGACGTACCTACGAGCAGTACTTC.

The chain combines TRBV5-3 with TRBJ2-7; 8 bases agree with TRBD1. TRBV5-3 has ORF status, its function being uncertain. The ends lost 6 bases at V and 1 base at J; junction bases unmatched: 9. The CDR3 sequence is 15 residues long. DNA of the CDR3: TGTGCCAGAACTCAGGGGGCGTTTATATCCTACGAGCAGTACTTC. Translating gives CARTQGAFISYEQYF.

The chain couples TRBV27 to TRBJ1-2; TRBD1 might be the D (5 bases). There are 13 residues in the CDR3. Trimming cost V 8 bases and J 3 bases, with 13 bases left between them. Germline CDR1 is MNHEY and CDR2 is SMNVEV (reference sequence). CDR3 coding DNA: TGTGCCAGCCCTCGGGAGGGGTACTATGGCTACACCTTC. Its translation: CASPREGYYGYTF.

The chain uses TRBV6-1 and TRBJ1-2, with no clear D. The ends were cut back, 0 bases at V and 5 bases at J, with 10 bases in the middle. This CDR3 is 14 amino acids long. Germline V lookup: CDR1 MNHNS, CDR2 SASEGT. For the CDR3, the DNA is TGTGCCAGCAGTGAAGCAACGCCGGAGTATGGCTACACCTTC. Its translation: CASSEATPEYGYTF.

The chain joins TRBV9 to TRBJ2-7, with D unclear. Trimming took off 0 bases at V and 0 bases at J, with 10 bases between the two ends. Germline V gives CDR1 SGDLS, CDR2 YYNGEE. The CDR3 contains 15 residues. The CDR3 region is CASSVDMTSSYEQYF. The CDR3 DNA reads TGTGCCAGCAGCGTAGACATGACAAGCTCCTACGAGCAGTACTTC.

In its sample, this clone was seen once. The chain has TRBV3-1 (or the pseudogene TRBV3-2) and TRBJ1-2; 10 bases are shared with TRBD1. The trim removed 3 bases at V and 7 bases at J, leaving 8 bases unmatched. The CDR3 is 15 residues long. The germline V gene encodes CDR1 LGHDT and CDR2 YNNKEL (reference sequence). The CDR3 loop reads CASSHAGTGDRGYTF. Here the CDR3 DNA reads TGTGCCAGCAGCCATGCCGGGACAGGGGATCGTGGCTACACCTTC.

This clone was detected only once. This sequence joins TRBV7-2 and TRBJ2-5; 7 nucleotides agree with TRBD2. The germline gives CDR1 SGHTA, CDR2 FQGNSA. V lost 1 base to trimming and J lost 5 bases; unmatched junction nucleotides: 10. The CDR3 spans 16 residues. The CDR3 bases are TGTGCCAGCAGCTTAGGGCTCGGGCGGGAGATGGAGACCCAGTACTTC. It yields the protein CASSLGLGREMETQYF.

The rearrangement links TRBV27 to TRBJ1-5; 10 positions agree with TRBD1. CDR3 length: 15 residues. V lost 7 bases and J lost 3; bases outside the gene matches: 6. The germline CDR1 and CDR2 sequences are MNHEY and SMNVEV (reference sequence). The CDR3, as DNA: TGTGCCAGCAAACCCGGGACAGGGGTCAATCAGCCCCAGCATTTT. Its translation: CASKPGTGVNQPQHF.

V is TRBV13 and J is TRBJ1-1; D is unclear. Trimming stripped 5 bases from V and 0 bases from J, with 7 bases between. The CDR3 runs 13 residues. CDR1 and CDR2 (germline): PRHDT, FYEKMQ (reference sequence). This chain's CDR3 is CASSPVMNTEAFF. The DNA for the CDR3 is TGTGCCAGCAGCCCAGTCATGAACACTGAAGCTTTCTTT.

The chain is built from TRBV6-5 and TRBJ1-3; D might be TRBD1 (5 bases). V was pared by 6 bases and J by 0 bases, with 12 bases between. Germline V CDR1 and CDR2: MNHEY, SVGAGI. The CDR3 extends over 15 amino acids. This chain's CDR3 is CASRPDSISGNTIYF. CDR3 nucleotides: TGTGCCAGCAGACCCGACAGCATCTCTGGAAACACCATATATTTT.

CDR3 loop: CASSERWQGDGYTF. DNA of the CDR3: TGTGCCAGCAGTGAGAGGTGGCAGGGGGATGGCTACACCTTC. The chain combines TRBV2 with TRBJ1-2, with 7 bases fitting TRBD1. CDR1 and CDR2 from the germline V gene are SNHLY and FYNNEI. The CDR3 runs to 14 residues. V lost 3 bases, J lost 6 bases, and 7 bases stayed unmatched. The variable domain in full, completed from reference TRBV2 and TRBJ1-2, reads EPEVTQTPSHQVTQMGQEVILRCVPISNHLYFYWYRQILGQKVEFLVSFYNNEISEKSEIFDDQFSVERPDGSNFTLKIRSTKLEDSAMYFCASSERWQGDGYTFGSGTRLTVV.

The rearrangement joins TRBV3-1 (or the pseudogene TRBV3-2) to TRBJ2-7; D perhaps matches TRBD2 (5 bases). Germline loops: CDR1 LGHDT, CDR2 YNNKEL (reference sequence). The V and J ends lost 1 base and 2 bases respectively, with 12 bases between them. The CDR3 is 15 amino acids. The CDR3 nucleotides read TGTGCCAGCAGCCAAGGTCGGAGGTCTACCTACGAGCAGTACTTC. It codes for CASSQGRRSTYEQYF.

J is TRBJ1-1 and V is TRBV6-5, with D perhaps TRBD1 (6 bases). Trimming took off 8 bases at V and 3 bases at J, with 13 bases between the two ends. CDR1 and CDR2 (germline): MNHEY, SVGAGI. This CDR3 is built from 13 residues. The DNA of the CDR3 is TGTGCCAGCCAGGGGCGGTGGGACACTGAAGCTTTCTTT. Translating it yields CASQGRWDTEAFF.

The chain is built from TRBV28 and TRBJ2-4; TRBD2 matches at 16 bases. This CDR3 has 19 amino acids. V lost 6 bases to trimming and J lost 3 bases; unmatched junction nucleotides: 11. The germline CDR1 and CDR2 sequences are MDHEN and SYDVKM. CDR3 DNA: TGTGCCAGCAGGGTGGGACTAGCGGGAGGGCTGAGAAACAAAAACATTCAGTACTTC. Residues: CASRVGLAGGLRNKNIQYF.

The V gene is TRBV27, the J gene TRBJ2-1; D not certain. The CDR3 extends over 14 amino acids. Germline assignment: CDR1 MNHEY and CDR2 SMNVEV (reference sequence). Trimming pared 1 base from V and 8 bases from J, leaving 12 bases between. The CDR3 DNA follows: TGTGCCAGCAGTTTATTTAGCAGTTACGATGAGCAGTTCTTC. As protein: CASSLFSSYDEQFF.

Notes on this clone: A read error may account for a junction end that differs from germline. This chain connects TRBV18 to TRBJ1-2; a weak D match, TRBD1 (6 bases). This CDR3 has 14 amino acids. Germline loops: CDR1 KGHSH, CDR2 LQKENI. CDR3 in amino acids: CASSPGQTNYGYTF. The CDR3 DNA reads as TGTGCCAGCTCCCCGGGACAAACTAATTATGGCTACACCTTC.

The CDR3 DNA is TGTGCCAGCAGCGTCACAGGCACTACTGGAAACACCATATATTTT. It yields the protein CASSVTGTTGNTIYF. This sequence joins TRBV9 and TRBJ1-3; maybe TRBD1 (5 bases). Germline values: CDR1 SGDLS, CDR2 YYNGEE. Between the trimmed V and J ends, which lost 2 bases and 2 bases, there was a span of 11 bases. The CDR3 totals 15 residues.

The CDR3 region has the DNA TGTGCCAGCAGCTTTTTGGGACAGGGCAACACTGAAGCTTTCTTT. This encodes CASSFLGQGNTEAFF. The chain has TRBV11-2 and TRBJ1-1; 9 bases are a match to TRBD1. Germline V gene data show CDR1 as SGHAT and CDR2 as FQNNGV. This CDR3 contains 15 residues. V lost 3 bases, J lost 2 bases, and 4 bases stayed unmatched. Full variable domain (outside the CDR3, taken from reference TRBV11-2 and TRBJ1-1): EAGVAQSPRYKIIEKRQSVAFWCNPISGHATLYWYQQILGQGPKLLIQFQNNGVVDDSQLPKDRFSAERLKGVDSTLKIQPAKLEDSAVYLCASSFLGQGNTEAFFGQGTRLTVV.

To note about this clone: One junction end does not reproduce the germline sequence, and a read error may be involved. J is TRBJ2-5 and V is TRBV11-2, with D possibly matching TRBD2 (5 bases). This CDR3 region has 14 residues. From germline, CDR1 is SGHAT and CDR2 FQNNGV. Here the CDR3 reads CASSFVTMGEAQYF. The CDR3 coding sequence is TGTGCCAGCAGCTTTGTCACTATGGGAGAGGCCCAGTACTTC.

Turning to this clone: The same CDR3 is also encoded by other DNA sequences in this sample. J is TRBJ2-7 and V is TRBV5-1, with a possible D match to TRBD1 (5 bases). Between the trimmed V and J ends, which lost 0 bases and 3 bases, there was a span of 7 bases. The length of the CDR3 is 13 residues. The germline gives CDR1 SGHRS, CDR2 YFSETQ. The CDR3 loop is CASSLAGYYEQYF. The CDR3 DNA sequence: TGCGCCAGCAGCTTGGCAGGGTACTACGAGCAGTACTTC.

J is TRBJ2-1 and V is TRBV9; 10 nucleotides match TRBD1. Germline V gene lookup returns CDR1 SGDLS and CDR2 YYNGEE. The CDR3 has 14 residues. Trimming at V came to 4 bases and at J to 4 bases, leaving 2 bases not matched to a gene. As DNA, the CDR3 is TGTGCCAGCAGCCGGACAGGGGGGTACAATGAGCAGTTCTTC. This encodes CASSRTGGYNEQFF.

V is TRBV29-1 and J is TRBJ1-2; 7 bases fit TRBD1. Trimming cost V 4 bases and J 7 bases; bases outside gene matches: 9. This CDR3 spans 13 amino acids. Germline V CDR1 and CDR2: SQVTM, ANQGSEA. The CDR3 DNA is TGCAGCGTTGGGACATCAGGGGGAGGTGGCTACACCTTC. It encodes CSVGTSGGGGYTF.

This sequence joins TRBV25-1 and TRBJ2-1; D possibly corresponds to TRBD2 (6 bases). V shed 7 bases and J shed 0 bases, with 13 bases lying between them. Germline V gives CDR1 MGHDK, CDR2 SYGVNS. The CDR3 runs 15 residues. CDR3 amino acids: CASIGDFSSYNEQFF. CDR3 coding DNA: TGTGCCAGCATAGGGGACTTTAGCTCCTACAATGAGCAGTTCTTC.